This is a list of T cell receptor beta chains from one sample in a study of shared clonotypes between healthy human individuals. Sequencing used immunoSEQ multiplex PCR; TCRdb keeps in-frame clones, though not all of them. The repertoire consists of 400,000 to 500,000 clones, with 70% to 80% occurring once and the leading ten covering approximately 13%. Sequencing was carried out using PBMCs. The origin of the receptors is a middle-aged woman in good health. Some clones in this sample may be carry-over from other donors' samples. Each CDR3 is given with its conserved first and last residue. D genes are given only for firm matches. Size tells how often a clone was seen (once, few, many) or the class of an expanded clone, and some rows leave it out.

len	d_gene	v_gene	abundance	j_gene	CDR3nt	CDR3aa
12	.	TRBV30	.	TRBJ1-2	TGTGCCTGGCAGCCCGGGGAGTATGGCTACACCTTC	CAWQPGEYGYTF
16	TRBD2	TRBV6-5	.	TRBJ2-7	TGTGCCAGCAGTTACATTGGGCTAGCGGGAGACTACGAGCAGTACTTC	CASSYIGLAGDYEQYF
18	.	TRBV7-6	few	TRBJ2-6	TGTGCCAGCAGCTCAGTCCCGGGACAAGACTCTGGGGCCAACGTCCTGACTTTC	CASSSVPGQDSGANVLTF
14	TRBD2	TRBV30	once	TRBJ2-1	TGTGCCTGGACTGGACTAGCGGGGTACAATGAGCAGTTCTTC	CAWTGLAGYNEQFF
15	TRBD1	TRBV7-2	once	TRBJ2-1	TGTGCCAGCAGCTCGCCCTCTTACAGGGGCGGTGAGCAGTTCTTC	CASSSPSYRGGEQFF
16	.	TRBV5-1	.	TRBJ2-7	TGCGCCGGCAGCTCCAACACAGGGAGTTTGTCTTACGAGCAGTACTTC	CAGSSNTGSLSYEQYF
15	TRBD1	TRBV28	.	TRBJ2-7	TGTGCCAGCAGTTTAGGGGACAGGGGGTCGAGCGAGCAGTACTTC	CASSLGDRGSSEQYF
13	.	TRBV5-1	many	TRBJ2-5	TGCGCCAGCAGCTTTAGGGGCCAAGAGACCCAGTACTTC	CASSFRGQETQYF
14	.	TRBV15	few	TRBJ2-5	TGTGCCACCAGCAGAGTCTCAGTAGGGGAGACCCAGTACTTC	CATSRVSVGETQYF
17	TRBD2	TRBV28	.	TRBJ2-3	TGTGCCAGCAGCTCCCCGTTCGGGCTAGCGGGAGCGGATACGCAGTATTTT	CASSSPFGLAGADTQYF
14	.	TRBV14	.	TRBJ2-7	TGTGCCAGCGGAGAGACAGGTCGGTCCTACGAGCAGTACTTC	CASGETGRSYEQYF
12	.	TRBV28	.	TRBJ2-3	TGTGCCAGCACCCGGCCGGGGGATACGCAGTATTTT	CASTRPGDTQYF
17	TRBD2	TRBV9	.	TRBJ2-2	TGTGCCAGCAGCGTAGTGACGGGAGGGCTGAATACCGGGGAGCTGTTTTTT	CASSVVTGGLNTGELFF
14	TRBD1	TRBV18	.	TRBJ1-4	TGTGCCAGCTCAACCGGGACAGGGGAAGAAAAACTGTTTTTT	CASSTGTGEEKLFF
12	.	TRBV4-2	.	TRBJ1-4	TGTGCCAGCAGCCGCCGAGATGAAAAACTGTTTTTT	CASSRRDEKLFF
13	.	TRBV19	.	TRBJ2-3	TGTGCCAGTAATCACAGGGGAGGGGATACGCAGTATTTT	CASNHRGGDTQYF
14	TRBD1	TRBV6-5	.	TRBJ1-1	TGTGCCAGCAGCCCCGACAGGGGACGCACTGAAGCTTTCTTT	CASSPDRGRTEAFF
13	.	TRBV27	.	TRBJ2-7	TGTGCCAGCAGTTCCGGACCCGGCGGCGAGCAGTACTTC	CASSSGPGGEQYF
12	.	TRBV5-1	.	TRBJ2-1	TGCGCCAGCAGCGACCAGGGTAGTGAGCAGTTCTTC	CASSDQGSEQFF
20	.	TRBV5-1	.	TRBJ1-1	TGCGCCAGCAGCTTGACCCTCCCCCCACAGTGGGGGGGAACGGACACTGAAGCTTTCTTT	CASSLTLPPQWGGTDTEAFF
15	.	TRBV7-8	.	TRBJ1-3	TGTGCCAGCAGCTTAGCCGTGACAAGTGGAAACACCATATATTTT	CASSLAVTSGNTIYF
13	.	TRBV7-3	.	TRBJ1-2	TGTGCCAGCAGCATGACGGGGAACTATGGCTACACCTTC	CASSMTGNYGYTF
15	.	TRBV5-1	.	TRBJ1-6	TGCGCCAGCAGCGGGGGGGCTTACCCGACGTCACCCCTCCACTTT	CASSGGAYPTSPLHF
12	.	TRBV6-5	.	TRBJ2-2	TGTGCCAGCAGTCCCTGGGGAAGGGAGCTGTTTTTT	CASSPWGRELFF
13	.	TRBV16	.	TRBJ2-2	TGTGCCAGCAGCCAACGGGCAGACGGGGAGCTGTTTTTT	CASSQRADGELFF
16	TRBD1	TRBV7-3	few	TRBJ2-1	TGTGCCAGCAGCCCGGACAGGGTTTCCCACTATAATGAGCAGTTCTTC	CASSPDRVSHYNEQFF
13	.	TRBV7-2	.	TRBJ1-5	TGTGCCACCACCCCTGGCCTTAATCAGCCCCAGCATTTT	CATTPGLNQPQHF
14	TRBD2	TRBV9	.	TRBJ2-1	TGTGCCAGCAGCGTAGGAACGGGGACTAGCGGGCAGTTCTTC	CASSVGTGTSGQFF
16	TRBD2	TRBV5-5	.	TRBJ2-7	TGTGCCAGCAGCCCCCGGGGGGGGATAACTAGCTACGAGCAGTACTTC	CASSPRGGITSYEQYF
13	.	TRBV2	.	TRBJ1-4	TGTGCCAGCAGGATGGGGCGTTATGAAAAACTGTTTTTT	CASRMGRYEKLFF
15	.	TRBV5-1	.	TRBJ2-7	TGCGCCAGCAGCTTGGCCGGGTCGCCGAGGGAAATGGAGTACTTC	CASSLAGSPREMEYF
14	.	TRBV5-6	.	TRBJ1-1	TGTGCCAGCAGCCCCCCGGCAGGGGACACTGAAGCTTTCTTT	CASSPPAGDTEAFF
17	TRBD1	TRBV4-1	.	TRBJ1-2	TGCGCCAGCAGCCCGGGACAGGGGACGCCTCATATCTATGGCTACACCTTC	CASSPGQGTPHIYGYTF
15	.	TRBV2	.	TRBJ1-5	TGTGCCAGCAGTCTAGACACGGGGGGCAATCAGCCCCAGCATTTT	CASSLDTGGNQPQHF
15	.	TRBV11-2	.	TRBJ1-1	TGTGCCAGCAGCCCACCGGGCCAAGGAAGGTCTGAAGCTTTCTTT	CASSPPGQGRSEAFF
18	TRBD1	TRBV5-4	once	TRBJ1-4	TGTGCCAGCAGCCCAACCGGACAGGGCCTTGCAACTAATGAAAAACTGTTTTTT	CASSPTGQGLATNEKLFF
14	TRBD1	TRBV7-7	medium-sized	TRBJ2-7	TGTGCTAGCAGCTCGGGACAGGGGTCCTACGAGCAGTACTTC	CASSSGQGSYEQYF
13	.	TRBV28	.	TRBJ1-1	TGTGCCAGCAGCTCACGAGATCACACTGAAGCTTTCTTT	CASSSRDHTEAFF
15	.	TRBV7-6	.	TRBJ2-5	TGTGCCAGCAGCACTCGACAGTCGGGTCAGGAGACCCAGTACTTC	CASSTRQSGQETQYF
16	.	TRBV18	once	TRBJ2-5	TGTGCCAGCTCACCACCGGTCAGGGGACCTGGGGAGACCCAGTACTTC	CASSPPVRGPGETQYF
16	.	TRBV7-8	.	TRBJ1-2	TGTGCCAGCAGCTTAGGGACACTTGCTCCTTCCTATGGCTACACCTTC	CASSLGTLAPSYGYTF
15	.	TRBV4-3	.	TRBJ2-2	TGCGCCAGCAGCCAAGCCGGGGGTTACACCGGGGAGCTGTTTTTT	CASSQAGGYTGELFF
13	.	TRBV2	.	TRBJ2-2	TGTGCCAGCAGTGAAGAGGGCGCCGGGGAGCTGTTTTTT	CASSEEGAGELFF
15	TRBD1	TRBV27	.	TRBJ1-5	TGTGCCAGCAGTCTTGCGGGACAGACAAATCAGCCCCAGCATTTT	CASSLAGQTNQPQHF
14	.	TRBV27	.	TRBJ2-1	TGTGCCAGCAGTCGCGGACAGACCTACAATGAGCAGTTCTTC	CASSRGQTYNEQFF